Presented here are 32 T cell receptor beta chains from one specimen sequenced in a study of cytomegalovirus exposure and HLA in healthy donors. The PCR ran on 60 Vbeta and 13 Jbeta primers. Generated by immunoSEQ multiplex PCR, the TCRdb table keeps only in-frame clones and is missing some. The sample lists 150,000 to 200,000 clones, roughly 77% seen once, with 4.9% in the top ten. The specimen sequenced was PBMCs. Receptor source: a male donor in good health and CMV-seronegative.

The chain couples TRBV6-4 to TRBJ1-1, with D perhaps matching TRBD1 (5 bases). V was trimmed by 2 bases and J by 10 bases, leaving 8 bases between them. The CDR3 has 11 amino acids. Germline CDR1 and CDR2: MRHNA and SNTAGT. This CDR3 reads CASSDQGPAFF. The DNA for the CDR3 is TGTGCCAGCAGTGACCAGGGTCCAGCTTTCTTT.

This clone was seen a handful of times. The rearrangement uses TRBV18 and TRBJ2-1; 10 bases line up with TRBD1. The CDR3 has 14 amino acids. V lost 3 bases and J lost 6; bases outside the gene matches: 2. CDR1 and CDR2 (germline): KGHSH, LQKENI. CDR3 protein: CASSPGQGPNEQFF. The CDR3 DNA reads as TGTGCCAGCTCACCGGGACAGGGGCCCAATGAGCAGTTCTTC.

A single count supports this clone. The chain carries TRBV6-6 and TRBJ2-3, with 9 positions matching TRBD2. This CDR3 comprises 16 residues. Per germline, CDR1 MNHNY and CDR2 SVGAGI (reference sequence). Trimming took 2 bases from V and 0 from J; bases not matched to a gene: 3. As DNA, the CDR3 is TGTGCCAGCAGTTACGGACTAGCGACTAGCACAGATACGCAGTATTTT. Amino acids: CASSYGLATSTDTQYF.

The V gene is TRBV5-1, the J gene TRBJ2-2; TRBD1 aligns across 10 bases. Germline V CDR1 and CDR2: SGHRS, YFSETQ. Trimming took 4 bases from V and 5 from J; bases not matched to a gene: 5. This CDR3 has 15 amino acids. CDR3 loop: CASSGRTGGTGELFF. CDR3 DNA sequence: TGCGCCAGCAGCGGACGGACAGGGGGTACCGGGGAGCTGTTTTTT.

The V gene is TRBV27, the J gene TRBJ1-5; possibly TRBD1 for D (6 bases). Trimming left V 4 bases short and J 0 bases short, with 10 bases between. This CDR3 has 15 amino acids. Germline V gives CDR1 MNHEY, CDR2 SMNVEV (reference sequence). CDR3 bases: TGTGCCAGCAGTTGGACAGCTTATAGCAATCAGCCCCAGCATTTT. It yields the protein CASSWTAYSNQPQHF.

V gene TRBV7-2 combines with J gene TRBJ1-2, with D unclear. V was trimmed by 1 base and J by 4 bases, leaving 7 bases between them. Germline-derived CDR1 and CDR2 are SGHTA and FQGNSA. The CDR3 length is 13 residues. The CDR3 here is CASSLESVYGYTF. CDR3 nucleotides: TGTGCCAGCAGCTTAGAATCCGTCTATGGCTACACCTTC.

This clone appeared a few times. The chain recombines TRBV2 with TRBJ1-1, with D unresolved. V gave up 3 bases and J gave up 0 bases, with 8 bases separating them. CDR1 and CDR2 from the germline V gene are SNHLY and FYNNEI. The CDR3 is 14 amino acids. The CDR3 DNA follows: TGTGCCAGCAGTGAGCGGTTCATGAACACTGAAGCTTTCTTT. Translating gives CASSERFMNTEAFF.

The chain combines TRBV27 with TRBJ2-1; TRBD2 might be the D (5 bases). Trimming took off 8 bases at V and 10 bases at J, with 6 bases between the two ends. CDR1 MNHEY and CDR2 SMNVEV come from the germline V gene (reference sequence). The CDR3 contains 9 residues. CDR3 in DNA: TGTGCCAGCGGACTCGAGCAGTTCTTC. This encodes CASGLEQFF.

This chain uses TRBV7-8 with TRBJ2-7; 14 bases are a match to TRBD2. V trimming: 5 bases; J trimming: 6 bases; junction bases outside the gene matches: 0. Germline lookup yields CDR1 SGHVS and CDR2 FQNEAQ. This CDR3 is 13 amino acids long. The CDR3 is CASSGTSGSEQYF. CDR3 nucleotides: TGTGCCAGCAGCGGGACTAGCGGGAGCGAGCAGTACTTC.

This clone showed up just a few times. This sequence joins TRBV5-4 and TRBJ2-7; D not resolved. From germline, CDR1 is SGHNT and CDR2 YYREEE (reference sequence). This CDR3 contains 12 residues. Trimming stripped 2 bases from V and 3 bases from J, with 6 bases between. CDR3 coding DNA: TGTGCCAGCAGCTTTGACTTCTACGAGCAGTACTTC. It is translated as CASSFDFYEQYF.

A word on this clone: This same CDR3 is encoded by further DNA sequences in the sample. CDR3 coding DNA: TGTGCCACCCAGGACAGACTTAATGAAAAACTGTTTTTT. Its protein is CATQDRLNEKLFF. This chain uses TRBV6-5 with TRBJ1-4; TRBD1 might be the D (6 bases). Between the trimmed V and J ends, which lost 10 bases and 4 bases, there was a span of 13 bases. CDR1 is MNHEY and CDR2 is SVGAGI in the germline V gene. This CDR3 comprises 13 residues.

This clone was seen a handful of times. V and J are TRBV6-5 and TRBJ2-7; no clear D gene. The CDR3 consists of 14 residues. Germline CDR1 reads MNHEY; CDR2 reads SVGAGI. V was pared by 6 bases and J by 3 bases, with 15 bases between. CDR3 sequence (DNA): TGTGCCAGCAGCACCTACAGATCCTTCTACGAGCAGTACTTC. Protein product: CASSTYRSFYEQYF.

The rearrangement links TRBV7-9 to TRBJ1-6, with 7 nucleotides matching TRBD1. CDR3 length: 15 amino acids. CDR1 and CDR2 (germline): SEHNR, FQNEAQ (reference sequence). V lost 4 bases, J lost 6 bases, and 6 bases stayed unmatched. CDR3 DNA: TGTGCCAGCAGCTACGGACAGGTCGGTAATTCACCCCTCCACTTT. Translation: CASSYGQVGNSPLHF. The full variable domain, its missing parts supplied by reference TRBV7-9 and TRBJ1-6, is DTGVSQNPRHKITKRGQNVTFRCDPISEHNRLYWYRQTLGQGPEFLTYFQNEAQLEKSRLLSDRFSAERPKGSFSTLEIQRTEQGDSAMYLCASSYGQVGNSPLHFGNGTRLTVT.

The rearrangement uses TRBV7-9 and TRBJ1-1; unclear D gene. Germline CDR1 is SEHNR and CDR2 is FQNEAQ (reference sequence). CDR3 size: 13 residues. Trimming removed 0 bases from V and 2 bases from J, with 4 bases in between. CDR3 protein: CASSLARNTEAFF. DNA for the CDR3: TGTGCCAGCAGCTTAGCCAGAAACACTGAAGCTTTCTTT.

The rearrangement links TRBV7-7 to TRBJ2-5; D is undetermined. Germline assignment: CDR1 SSHAT and CDR2 FNYEAQ (reference sequence). The CDR3 spans 14 residues. V lost 1 base and J 4 bases, leaving 10 bases between the germline ends. CDR3 nucleotide sequence: TGTGCCAGCAGCTTAGTGAGTCCGCGAGAGACCCAGTACTTC. The encoded protein is CASSLVSPRETQYF.

This clone was seen a handful of times. The chain uses TRBV6-5 and TRBJ2-5; 10 bases line up with TRBD2. J was trimmed by 5 bases and V by 3 bases; bases with no gene match: 6. Per the germline V gene, CDR1 is MNHEY and CDR2 is SVGAGI. The length of the CDR3 is 15 residues. CDR3 in amino acids: CASSYLTSGPETQYF. Written as DNA, the CDR3 is TGTGCCAGCAGTTATCTGACTAGCGGGCCGGAGACCCAGTACTTC.

The chain combines TRBV12-5 with TRBJ2-5, with 10 bases that match TRBD2. Per germline, CDR1 LGHNT and CDR2 FRNRAP. Trimming at V came to 1 base and at J to 2 bases, leaving 4 bases not matched to a gene. The CDR3 length is 16 residues. The DNA for the CDR3 is TGTGCTAGTGGTTTGGCCCTAGCGGGGGATCAAGAGACCCAGTACTTC. It is translated as CASGLALAGDQETQYF.

This clone was detected only once. The chain uses TRBV5-1 and TRBJ2-7, with TRBD1 matching over 8 bases. This CDR3 has 15 amino acids. Trimming took 7 bases from V and 4 from J; bases not matched to a gene: 13. Germline CDR1 and CDR2: SGHRS and YFSETQ. The CDR3 region is CASRVGTGDFYEQYF. The CDR3 coding sequence is TGCGCCAGCCGGGTAGGGACAGGAGACTTTTACGAGCAGTACTTC.

The chain combines TRBV28 with TRBJ2-1; possibly TRBD1 for D (6 bases). The CDR3 extends over 17 amino acids. The germline CDR1 and CDR2 sequences are MDHEN and SYDVKM. V lost 5 bases and J 4 bases, leaving 21 bases between the germline ends. CDR3 nucleotide sequence: TGTGCCAGCAGTCCCCACAAGGCGTATGGACAGTACAATGAGCAGTTCTTC. This translates into CASSPHKAYGQYNEQFF.

The V call is TRBV27, the J call TRBJ2-3; 8 nucleotides line up with TRBD2. This CDR3 is 16 amino acids long. Germline V gene lookup returns CDR1 MNHEY and CDR2 SMNVEV (reference sequence). The V and J ends lost 5 bases and 0 bases, in that order; junction bases with no gene match: 7. CDR3 coding DNA: TGTGCCAGCAGTCATTGGACTAGCCGTAGCACAGATACGCAGTATTTT. Translated: CASSHWTSRSTDTQYF.

This chain connects TRBV5-8 to TRBJ1-4; D perhaps matches TRBD1 (6 bases). Trimming took off 0 bases at V and 11 bases at J, with 14 bases between the two ends. The germline V gene has CDR1 SGHTS and CDR2 YDEGEE. The CDR3 extends over 14 amino acids. In DNA, the CDR3 is TGTGCCAGCAGCTTGGGACAGGTGGTGAGGAAACTGTTTTTT. Its protein product is CASSLGQVVRKLFF.

The chain employs TRBV4-1 and TRBJ1-5, with 11 bases that match TRBD1. V dropped 4 bases and J dropped 6; count of bases not matched to a gene: 2. The CDR3 runs to 14 residues. CDR1 MGHRA and CDR2 YSYEKL come from the germline V gene. CDR3 DNA sequence: TGCGCCAGCAGCCTGGGACAGGGGGGTCAGCCCCAGCATTTT. Protein product: CASSLGQGGQPQHF.

DNA of the CDR3: TGTGCCAGCAGCGTAGTAGGAGGCAGCTCCTACGAGCAGTACTTC. Its translation is CASSVVGGSSYEQYF. The chain carries TRBV9 and TRBJ2-7; D is possibly TRBD2 (5 bases). This CDR3 spans 15 amino acids. V shed 0 bases and J shed 0 bases, with 10 bases lying between them. Germline V gene data show CDR1 as SGDLS and CDR2 as YYNGEE.

This clone was observed a handful of times. Here the CDR3 reads CASSSTGFTYEQYF. The CDR3 DNA reads TGTGCCAGCAGCTCCACAGGTTTTACCTACGAGCAGTACTTC. The chain recombines TRBV5-6 with TRBJ2-7; D perhaps matches TRBD1 (5 bases). V was trimmed by 3 bases and J by 2 bases, leaving 12 bases between them. From germline, CDR1 is SGHDT and CDR2 YYEEEE. The CDR3 covers 14 residues. Full variable domain (remainder filled in from reference TRBV5-6 and TRBJ2-7): DAGVTQSPTHLIKTRGQQVTLRCSPKSGHDTVSWYQQALGQGPQFIFQYYEEEERQRGNFPDRFSGHQFPNYSSELNVNALLLGDSALYLCASSSTGFTYEQYFGPGTRLTVT.

The chain employs TRBV2 and TRBJ2-2; TRBD2 is a possible D gene (5 bases). Trimming left V 6 bases short and J 2 bases short, with 16 bases between. Germline CDR1 is SNHLY and CDR2 is FYNNEI. This CDR3 contains 16 residues. CDR3 in DNA: TGTGCCAGCAGGGCGAGGGCGATCTTAAACACCGGGGAGCTGTTTTTT. This codes for CASRARAILNTGELFF.

This chain joins TRBV6-5 and TRBJ2-7; the D gene is possibly TRBD1 (6 bases). Between the trimmed V and J ends, which lost 0 bases and 6 bases, there was a span of 15 bases. The CDR3 is made up of 15 amino acids. Germline assignment: CDR1 MNHEY and CDR2 SVGAGI. The CDR3 loop is CASSYSWQGTAEQYF. The CDR3 region has the DNA TGTGCCAGCAGTTACTCGTGGCAGGGGACGGCCGAGCAGTACTTC.

The V and J genes are TRBV9 and TRBJ2-3, with 9 positions matching TRBD2. This CDR3 has 14 residues. V lost 3 bases and J lost 4; bases outside the gene matches: 3. Germline values: CDR1 SGDLS, CDR2 YYNGEE. The CDR3 region has the DNA TGTGCCAGCAGCGCGGGACTAGCCTCAGATACGCAGTATTTT. Its protein product is CASSAGLASDTQYF.

The chain is built from TRBV27 and TRBJ2-7; TRBD1 is a possible D gene (6 bases). The CDR3 is made up of 15 amino acids. V shed 0 bases and J shed 3 bases, with 12 bases lying between them. CDR1 and CDR2 from the germline V gene are MNHEY and SMNVEV (reference sequence). The CDR3 DNA is TGTGCCAGCAGTTTATCGGGGGCAGGCCGCTACGAGCAGTACTTC. This sequence encodes CASSLSGAGRYEQYF.

This sequence joins TRBV4-3 and TRBJ2-7; the D gene is possibly TRBD2 (5 bases). Trimming cost V 0 bases and J 3 bases, with 15 bases left between them. The CDR3 spans 16 residues. Looked up from germline, CDR1 is LGHNA and CDR2 is YSLEER. This CDR3 is CASSQDLGVGSYEQYF. The DNA for the CDR3 is TGCGCCAGCAGCCAAGATCTCGGAGTTGGGAGCTACGAGCAGTACTTC.

On this clone: A read error may account for a junction end that differs from germline. The chain joins TRBV7-9 to TRBJ2-5; 9 bases fit TRBD1. Germline CDR1 and CDR2: SEHNR and FQNEAQ (reference sequence). CDR3 length: 15 residues. The CDR3 loop reads CSSSPGTGNQETQYF. The CDR3 nucleotides are TGTTCCAGCAGCCCCGGGACAGGGAACCAAGAGACCCAGTACTTC. The variable domain in full, with the rest retrieved from reference TRBV7-9 and TRBJ2-5, is DTGVSQNPRHKITKRGQNVTFRCDPISEHNRLYWYRQTLGQGPEFLTYFQNEAQLEKSRLLSDRFSAERPKGSFSTLEIQRTEQGDSAMYLCSSSPGTGNQETQYFGPGTRLLVL.

The chain combines TRBV6-1 with TRBJ1-5, with 9 nucleotides matching TRBD1. Germline V gene lookup returns CDR1 MNHNS and CDR2 SASEGT. The CDR3 has 15 residues. The J segment lost 7 bases and the V segment lost 7 bases, leaving 11 bases of the junction unmatched. CDR3 DNA: TGTGCCAGCACTCGGGACAGGGACGGCGACCAGCCCCAGCATTTT. Protein: CASTRDRDGDQPQHF.

V gene TRBV6-5 combines with J gene TRBJ2-5, with a tentative D call TRBD1 (6 bases). The CDR3 consists of 14 residues. Trimming pared 7 bases from V and 1 base from J, leaving 13 bases between. CDR1 and CDR2 from the germline V gene are MNHEY and SVGAGI. The CDR3, as DNA: TGTGCCAGCACCTACGTGGGGGCCCAAGAGACCCAGTACTTC. As protein: CASTYVGAQETQYF.